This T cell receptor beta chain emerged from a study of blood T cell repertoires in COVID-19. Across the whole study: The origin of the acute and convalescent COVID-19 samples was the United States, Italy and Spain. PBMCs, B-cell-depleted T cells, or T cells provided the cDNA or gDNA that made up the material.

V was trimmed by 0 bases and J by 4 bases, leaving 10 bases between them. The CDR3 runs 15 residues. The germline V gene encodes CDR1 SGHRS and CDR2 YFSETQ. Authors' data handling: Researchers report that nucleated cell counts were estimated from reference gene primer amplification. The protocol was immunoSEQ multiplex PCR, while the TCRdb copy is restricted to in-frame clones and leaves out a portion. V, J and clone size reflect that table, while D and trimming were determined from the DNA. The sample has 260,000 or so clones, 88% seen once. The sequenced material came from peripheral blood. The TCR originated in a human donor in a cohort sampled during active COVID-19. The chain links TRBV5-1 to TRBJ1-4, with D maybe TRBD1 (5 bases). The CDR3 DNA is TGCGCCAGCAGCTTGGAGGGGCAGCTTAATGAAAAACTGTTTTTT. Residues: CASSLEGQLNEKLFF.